This TCR beta chain was retrieved from a study of human T cells and chemical hapten exposure (dated by TCRdb to about 2021). The study in broad terms: For sensitization, 2% DPC in acetone was applied to a roughly 2 cm by roughly 2 cm area of upper inner arm skin. Throughout the approximately 25-week study period, patients were also given weekly therapeutic DPC doses on the scalp. Patch tests used Finn chambers with 0.01% DPC on the upper back, scored after 6 days by International Contact Dermatitis Research Group standards. The mostly female patient cohort included alopecia areata with under or over 50% scalp involvement, alopecia totalis and alopecia universalis. Libraries were combined into a pool for sequencing, and differences in TCR yield between samples came mainly from small differences in library volumes within the pool. In alopecia patients, the study followed how the peripheral blood TCR repertoire changed in vivo over primary and secondary sensitization to diphenylcyclopropenone (DPC), a hapten. Blood was sampled from patients pre-sensitization (week 0) and at 2, 6 and about 24 weeks after DPC sensitization. For TCR sequencing, blood came from about 28 alopecia patients at anywhere from one to four time points (pre-sensitization, 2, 6 and 24 weeks). What the research found in general, with its limitations: The number of PT1 expanded TCRs positively correlated with patch test score, significant at thresholds 8, 16 and 32 but not 4. After repeated subsampling, the strength of the expansion versus patch-test correlation and the threshold at which it became significant changed. All patients had alopecia, a presumed autoimmune disease, so their immune response might differ from that of healthy individuals. DPC sensitization did not change the number of TCRs with a frequency above 1 in 1000, and there was no evidence of changes in global repertoire structure. Compared with pre-sensitization or healthy control sets, expanded TCRs formed significantly more large CDR3 similarity clusters, which is consistent with antigen-driven responses.

The library was prepared using RACE. Data came from a NextSeq 500. During library preparation, unique molecular identifiers were attached to individual cDNA molecules so that TCRs could be counted in a quantitative, reproducible way. For every blood RNA sample, sequencing covered both the TCR alpha and TCR beta chains. The original pipeline was this. The median number of TCRs per sample was 90,000 to 100,000, ranging from 23,224 to 690,600. V, J and CDR3 annotation of the TCR reads was carried out using the Decombinator software suite. Every sample was subsampled to the same number of TCRs (28,000) for the PS versus PT1 abundance plots. TCRs were defined as expanded if absent before sensitization and observed at least eight times at the 2-week time point. The raw public reads went through TCRdb reprocessing: fastp at Q25, MiXCR clone calling, in-frame beta chains kept. CDR3 protein sequences are deduplicated, and each keeps its most common genes and DNA. TCRdb, not the authors, supplied the V and J calls. The sample records about 54,000 distinct CDR3 sequences, around 9.4% of which are singletons. Roughly 1.7% of the sample goes to the ten largest clones.

The CDR3 covers 15 residues, taking in both the cysteine and the phenylalanine. This entry keeps only the CDR3 DNA: 45 bases, framed from base 1. The V end loses 6 bases and the J end loses 2 bases, and a stretch of 14 bases separates them. The CDR1 and CDR2 encoded by the germline V gene are SGHAT and FQNNGV. This specimen's time point label, per the study, means: patch test 2, 6 weeks after DPC sensitization. Reading the label with the study, this specimen's treatment or condition is: therapeutic diphenylcyclopropenone sensitization with weekly scalp DPC. Blood at each patch-test visit was drawn before the patch test was applied. Eligible patients were aged 18 to 70, diagnosed with alopecia, deemed suitable for DPC therapy, and excluded if pregnant. Unfractionated whole blood was collected in Tempus Blood RNA tubes, and total RNA was extracted from that blood. Of note for this clonotype: This receptor's antigen is unknown. No base quality information exists; no much larger clone differs at one position.

The sample here was whole blood, taken in connection with sensitization to the hapten diphenylcyclopropenone (DPC). The chain uses TRBV11-2 and TRBJ2-1, and possibly TRBD2, on 6 matching bases. This clonotype originated in a woman in her forties or fifties with alopecia areata. Some clones in this sample may be carry-over from other donors' samples. The CDR3 loop reads CASSGAGLTYNEQFF. The sequenced DNA is TGTGCCAGCAGTGGGGCGGGACTGACCTACAATGAGCAGTTCTTC.